What follows are 20 T cell receptor beta chains derived from one specimen sequenced in a study of T cells in women clearing cervical HPV infection. Sequencing was performed with immunoSEQ multiplex PCR; in TCRdb, only in-frame clones are kept and a portion is missing. The sample totals 25,000 or so clones. The specimen sequenced was blood buffy coat. The receptors derive from a woman between 18 and 70 years old with a cervical HPV16 infection that either progressed to CIN3+ or cleared (not recorded which).

Note on this clone: The junction and the germline gene differ at one end; a read error may be behind it. The CDR3 DNA, read in part, is TGCAGTGCTGGAGCGGTAGCTATGAACAATGAA. Translated, it gives CSAGAVAMNNE. In full, the CDR3 is CSAGAVAMNNEAFF. The chain combines TRBV20-1 with TRBJ1-1; D remains ambiguous. With the read ending 3 residues before the CDR3 end, the germline J gene is used to fill in that end. Germline V CDR1 and CDR2: DFQATT, SNEGSKA (reference sequence). CDR3 length: 14 residues.

About this clone: The read halts 3 residues ahead of the CDR3 end, with the missing end drawn from the germline J gene. V is TRBV20-1 and J is TRBJ2-4; 11 bases are a match to TRBD2. From germline, CDR1 is DFQATT and CDR2 SNEGSKA (reference sequence). V shed 6 bases and J 1 base; nucleotides not matched to a gene: 5. The CDR3 covers 15 residues. CDR3 amino acids: CSALAGGVAKNIQYF. The DNA read from the CDR3 is TGCAGTGCCTTAGCGGGAGGGGTGGCCAAAAACATT.

Remarks on this clone: The missing CDR3 end, 3 residues past where the read stops, is filled in from the germline J gene. The chain joins TRBV29-1 to TRBJ1-1; TRBD1 might be the D (5 bases). This CDR3 has 15 amino acids. The germline CDR1 and CDR2 sequences are SQVTM and ANQGSEA. Trimming shortened V by 1 base and J by 3 bases, and 15 bases separated the two germline ends. The CDR3 bases that were read are TGCAGCGTTGAAGGAAACTTATGGGGGGACACTGAA. Translated, it gives CSVEGNLWGDTE. The full CDR3 sequence reads CSVEGNLWGDTEAFF.

The covered CDR3 bases are TGTGCCAGCAGTGAATTTTCCTATAATTCACCA. Amino acid sequence: CASSEFSYNSP. The CDR3 as a whole reads CASSEFSYNSPLFF. J is TRBJ1-4 and V is TRBV6-1; D unresolved. The read stops 3 residues short of the end of the CDR3; the missing end is completed from the germline J gene. The germline V gene encodes CDR1 MNHNS and CDR2 SASEGT. The CDR3 spans 14 residues.

On this clone itself: With the read ending 3 residues before the CDR3 end, the germline J gene is used to fill in that end. This chain joins TRBV2 and TRBJ1-5, with TRBD1 as a possible D gene (6 bases). Trimming removed 3 bases at V and 8 bases at J, with 14 bases between. CDR3 size: 14 residues. CDR1 and CDR2 (germline): SNHLY, FYNNEI. The part of the CDR3 DNA that was read is TGTGCCAGCAGTGATTGGGGGGGCGGTGAGCCC. Its protein product is CASSDWGGGEP. The complete CDR3 protein is CASSDWGGGEPQHF.

Notes on this clone: The CDR3 extends 3 residues past the end of the read, so its final part is completed from the germline J gene. The chain employs TRBV29-1 and TRBJ1-1; a possible D gene is TRBD1 (5 bases). Germline CDR1 reads SQVTM; CDR2 reads ANQGSEA. This CDR3 is 13 amino acids long. The V end was cut by 4 bases, the J end by 6 bases, with 15 bases between. CDR3 protein: CSVGGGDRSEAFF. The CDR3 bases that were read are TGCAGCGTTGGTGGCGGGGACCGGTCTGAA. The whole variable domain, filled in from reference TRBV29-1 and TRBJ1-1, reads SAVISQKPSRDICQRGTSLTIQCQVDSQVTMMFWYRQQPGQSLTLIATANQGSEATYESGFVIDKFPISRPNLTFSTLTVSNMSPEDSSIYLCSVGGGDRSEAFFGQGTRLTVV.

This clone is classed as medium-sized by frequency. The CDR3 goes on 3 residues after the read ends, and that part is filled in from the germline J gene. This chain connects TRBV20-1 to TRBJ2-3; D is undetermined. CDR3 size: 14 residues. Germline V lookup: CDR1 DFQATT, CDR2 SNEGSKA (reference sequence). Trimming took off 3 bases at V and 2 bases at J, with 12 bases between the two ends. The DNA read from the CDR3 is TGCAGTGCTAGCAGGCAAGGGTCCACAGATACG. Translating gives CSASRQGSTDT. From start to end, the CDR3 is CSASRQGSTDTQYF.

This clone is classed as medium-sized by frequency. Here the CDR3 reads CASSPSARSRELFF. CDR3 bases read: TGTGCCAGCAGCCCCTCGGCCAGGTCGCGGGAG. This chain connects TRBV14 to TRBJ2-2, with D hard to call. The CDR3 end is not reached by the read, which stops 3 residues before it; the germline J gene fills it in. The CDR3 length is 14 residues. The germline gives CDR1 SGHDN, CDR2 FVKESK. The V end was cut by 4 bases, the J end by 9 bases, with 15 bases between.

The DNA read from the CDR3 is TGTGCCTGGAGCCAAAACAATGAG. It codes for CAWSQNNE. The full-length CDR3 reads as CAWSQNNEQFF. The V gene is TRBV30, the J gene TRBJ2-1; D ambiguous. The read ends 3 residues early relative to the CDR3; the germline J gene fills the gap. V lost 3 bases and J lost 5, with 5 bases in between. The germline gives CDR1 GTSNPN, CDR2 SVGIG (reference sequence). This CDR3 has 11 residues.

Comment on this clone: The read finishes 3 residues shy of the CDR3 end, and the germline J gene is used to complete it. The rearrangement uses TRBV11-3 and TRBJ1-1; no reliable D call. In germline, CDR1 is SGHNT, CDR2 YENEEA. The CDR3 spans 13 residues. CDR3 bases read: TGTGCCAGCAGCTCTTCCCGGGGTTTCGAA. It is translated as CASSSSRGFE. The entire CDR3 protein reads CASSSSRGFEAFF.

Details on this clone: The read stops 3 residues short of the end of the CDR3; the missing end is completed from the germline J gene. The chain links TRBV11-2 to TRBJ2-1, with TRBD2 identical over 12 bases. The germline V gene has CDR1 SGHAT and CDR2 FQNNGV. The CDR3 extends over 15 amino acids. Trimming at V came to 6 bases and at J to 6 bases, leaving 6 bases not matched to a gene. The CDR3 spells CASRLSSGGANEQFF. The part of the CDR3 DNA that was read is TGTGCCAGCAGACTCTCTAGCGGGGGGGCCAATGAG.

With respect to this clone: The read ends 3 residues shy of where the CDR3 ends; the end is completed using the germline J gene. The chain uses TRBV5-1 and TRBJ2-1, with 8 bases matching TRBD1. Germline CDR1 SGHRS, CDR2 YFSETQ. The CDR3 consists of 16 residues. Germline trimming cut 0 bases from V and 8 bases from J; bases unmatched to any gene: 10. Here the CDR3 reads CASSLARDRSSHEQFF. CDR3 bases read: TGCGCCAGCAGCTTGGCGAGGGACAGGTCTAGCCATGAG.

Of note for this clone: Coverage ceases 3 residues before the CDR3 finishes, and the germline J gene fills in the end. V gene TRBV20-1 combines with J gene TRBJ1-1; D not certain. Trimming stripped 4 bases from V and 3 bases from J, with 15 bases between. CDR3 length: 14 amino acids. Germline V gives CDR1 DFQATT, CDR2 SNEGSKA (reference sequence). The CDR3 bases that were read are TGCAGTGCTACGAGCGGAGAAAGTGACACTGAA. As protein: CSATSGESDTE. The whole CDR3 sequence is CSATSGESDTEAFF.

As to this clone: A junction end diverges from the germline sequence, so it may reflect a read error. Read data end 3 residues before the CDR3 end; the end is taken from the germline J gene. The genes are TRBV4-2 and TRBJ2-1; 8 nucleotides align to TRBD1. Germline assignment: CDR1 LGHNA and CDR2 YNFKEQ. The CDR3 sequence is 15 residues long. CDR3 DNA, as far as it was read: TGCGCCAGCAGCCGCAACCGGGACAGGCGGTTTGAG. Its protein product is CASSRNRDRRFE. The whole CDR3 sequence reads CASSRNRDRRFEQFF.

The sequenced part of the CDR3 DNA is TGTGCTAGTGGTTTGGGGGGCTTACAAGAGACC. Its protein product is CASGLGGLQET. The CDR3, in full, reads CASGLGGLQETQYF. The V gene is TRBV12-5, the J gene TRBJ2-5; D is perhaps TRBD1 (5 bases). The sequenced fragment ends 3 residues before the CDR3 boundary, so the rest is inferred from the germline J gene. The germline V and J ends were trimmed by 1 base and 2 bases, with 8 bases remaining between them. Germline V lookup: CDR1 LGHNT, CDR2 FRNRAP. The length of the CDR3 is 14 residues.

A note on this clone: From the germline J gene comes the end of the CDR3, since the read stops 3 residues before it. This chain links TRBV7-6 with TRBJ1-1; no definite D call. Germline V CDR1 and CDR2: SGHVS, FNYEAQ. The germline V and J ends were trimmed by 7 bases and 0 bases, with 9 bases remaining between them. The CDR3 has 13 residues. Incomplete CDR3 DNA: TGTGCCAGCACAGCTAGCATGAACACTGAA. It codes for CASTASMNTE. The CDR3 as a whole reads CASTASMNTEAFF.

A word on this clone: The read ends 3 residues shy of where the CDR3 ends; the end is completed using the germline J gene. The chain recombines TRBV19 with TRBJ1-5; 7 bases align to TRBD1. The CDR3 length is 14 residues. Per the germline V gene, CDR1 is LNHDA and CDR2 is SQIVND (reference sequence). The V segment lost 5 bases and the J segment 7 bases; nucleotides outside the gene matches: 8. The CDR3 bases that were read are TGTGCCAGTAGTCCAAGACAGGGAGGGCAGCCC. This translates into CASSPRQGGQP. The entire CDR3 sequence reads CASSPRQGGQPQHF. Full variable domain (rest looked up from reference TRBV19 and TRBJ1-5): DGGITQSPKYLFRKEGQNVTLSCEQNLNHDAMYWYRQDPGQGLRLIYYSQIVNDFQKGDIAEGYSVSREKKESFPLTVTSAQKNPTAFYLCASSPRQGGQPQHFGDGTRLSIL.

As concerns this clone: The read comes to an end 3 residues before the CDR3 does, leaving the germline J gene to fill in the end. The chain employs TRBV10-3 and TRBJ2-7; 10 bases align to TRBD2. Trimming cost V 4 bases and J 5 bases; bases outside gene matches: 8. This CDR3 region has 15 residues. Germline CDR1 ENHRY, CDR2 SYGVKD. The CDR3 is CAISAASGGGNEQYF. Incomplete CDR3 DNA: TGTGCCATCAGTGCGGCTAGCGGGGGTGGCAACGAG.

About this clone itself: The DNA ends 3 residues before the CDR3 does, and the rest of the CDR3 is filled in from the germline J gene. This rearrangement joins TRBV20-1 to TRBJ2-2; 10 bases match TRBD2. This CDR3 contains 17 residues. Germline V gene data show CDR1 as DFQATT and CDR2 as SNEGSKA (reference sequence). J lost 4 bases, V lost 0 bases, and 8 bases had no gene match. The CDR3 spells CSAREFGGLASTGELFF. The sequenced part of the CDR3 DNA is TGCAGTGCTAGAGAGTTTGGGGGACTAGCGTCCACCGGGGAG.

On this clone itself: The read ends 3 residues before the CDR3 terminus; that terminus is restored from the germline J gene. The gene calls are TRBV6-2 or TRBV6-3 and TRBJ2-7, with 8 bases matching TRBD2. Germline V gives CDR1 MNHEY, CDR2 SVGEGT. The V segment lost 8 bases and the J segment 3 bases; nucleotides outside the gene matches: 6. CDR3 length equals 13 residues. CDR3 DNA, as far as it was read: TGTGCCAGCTTCAAGAGCGGGAGCTACGAG. Encoded protein: CASFKSGSYE. The entire CDR3 protein reads CASFKSGSYEQYF.